This T cell receptor beta chain was recorded in a study of shared clonotypes between healthy human individuals. CDR1 and CDR2 from the germline V gene are LGHNT and FRNRAP. Trimming shortened V by 6 bases and J by 8 bases, and 27 bases separated the two germline ends. This CDR3 is 17 amino acids long. The assay was immunoSEQ multiplex PCR, and TCRdb's table has in-frame clones only and misses some. The sample shows 2 million or so clones, about 95% of them seen only once. Sequenced input: naive CD4+ T cells sorted from blood. Sample subset: CD45RA+ positively selected. The receptor's source is a man younger than 35 in good health. The chain has TRBV12-5 and TRBJ2-3; a weak D match, TRBD2 (5 bases). Written as DNA, the CDR3 is TGTGCTAGTGGCCCCATTCTAGCCTATGAGCATCTTGGTACGCAGTATTTT. This gives the protein CASGPILAYEHLGTQYF.